The 7 T cell receptor beta chains reported below all come from one sample, sequenced in a study of blood T cell repertoires in COVID-19. Here immunoSEQ multiplex PCR was the method, and the copy in TCRdb shows in-frame clones only, minus some. The sample shows some 120,000 clones, less than 90% of them seen only once. Sequences were obtained from peripheral blood. These receptors all come from a woman older than 75 with acute or convalescent COVID-19.

The gene calls are TRBV2 and TRBJ2-1; TRBD1 matches 9 bases. V shed 6 bases, J shed 5 bases, and the junction held 8 bases outside the gene matches. The CDR3 spans 15 residues. Germline assignment: CDR1 SNHLY and CDR2 FYNNEI. CDR3 nucleotide sequence: TGTGCCAGCAGGGCGGGACAGGGAGTCCACAATGAGCAGTTCTTC. Translating gives CASRAGQGVHNEQFF.

The V call is TRBV2, the J call TRBJ1-4; no firm D call. CDR3 length: 14 residues. CDR1 SNHLY and CDR2 FYNNEI come from the germline V gene. With 7 bases removed from V and 3 bases from J, the gap between germline ends came to 12 bases. The CDR3 sequence is CASKVRGSNEKLFF. CDR3 nucleotide sequence: TGTGCCAGCAAGGTCCGGGGTTCTAATGAAAAACTGTTTTTT. Full variable domain (rest looked up from reference TRBV2 and TRBJ1-4): EPEVTQTPSHQVTQMGQEVILRCVPISNHLYFYWYRQILGQKVEFLVSFYNNEISEKSEIFDDQFSVERPDGSNFTLKIRSTKLEDSAMYFCASKVRGSNEKLFFGSGTQLSVL.

The rearrangement links TRBV2 to TRBJ1-5; 7 bases align to TRBD1. V dropped 6 bases and J dropped 2; count of bases not matched to a gene: 4. Germline V lookup: CDR1 SNHLY, CDR2 FYNNEI. This CDR3 has 14 amino acids. The DNA for the CDR3 is TGTGCCAGCAGCGACAGGGAGCGCAATCAGCCCCAGCATTTT. Translating it yields CASSDRERNQPQHF.

This chain uses TRBV14 with TRBJ2-1; D remains unclear. Trimming shortened V by 1 base and J by 10 bases, and 14 bases separated the two germline ends. The CDR3 contains 14 residues. Germline lookup yields CDR1 SGHDN and CDR2 FVKESK. The CDR3 reads CASSQVSVFFEQFF. Here the CDR3 DNA reads TGTGCCAGCAGCCAAGTCAGTGTCTTCTTCGAGCAGTTCTTC. Full variable domain (missing parts from reference TRBV14 and TRBJ2-1): EAGVTQFPSHSVIEKGQTVTLRCDPISGHDNLYWYRRVMGKEIKFLLHFVKESKQDESGMPNNRFLAERTGGTYSTLKVQPAELEDSGVYFCASSQVSVFFEQFFGPGTRLTVL.

The chain uses TRBV5-1 and TRBJ2-4; the match to TRBD1 covers 7 bases. Looked up from germline, CDR1 is SGHRS and CDR2 is YFSETQ. The V gene end was trimmed by 3 bases and the J gene end by 8 bases; junction bases not matched to a gene: 5. CDR3 size: 13 residues. CDR3 sequence (DNA): TGCGCCAGCAGCTCACAGGGGATAGACATTCAGTACTTC. Protein sequence: CASSSQGIDIQYF.

Regarding this clone: Other DNA sequences in this sample translate to the same CDR3. The CDR3 DNA is TGCGCCAGCAGCTTGGGACAGGGTCCGGATACGCAGTATTTT. As protein: CASSLGQGPDTQYF. This sequence joins TRBV5-1 and TRBJ2-3, with TRBD1 matching 7 bases. V dropped 0 bases and J dropped 6; count of bases not matched to a gene: 4. The CDR3 spans 14 residues. Per the germline V gene, CDR1 is SGHRS and CDR2 is YFSETQ.

CDR3 in amino acids: CASSLGTSGGPTDTQYF. The CDR3 nucleotides are TGTGCCAGCAGCCTAGGGACTAGCGGGGGCCCCACGGATACGCAGTATTTT. J is TRBJ2-3 and V is TRBV5-6; 14 nucleotides line up with TRBD2. Losses at the gene ends were 4 bases for V and 6 bases for J; bases not matched to a gene: 10. The germline CDR1 and CDR2 sequences are SGHDT and YYEEEE. The CDR3 is 17 residues long.